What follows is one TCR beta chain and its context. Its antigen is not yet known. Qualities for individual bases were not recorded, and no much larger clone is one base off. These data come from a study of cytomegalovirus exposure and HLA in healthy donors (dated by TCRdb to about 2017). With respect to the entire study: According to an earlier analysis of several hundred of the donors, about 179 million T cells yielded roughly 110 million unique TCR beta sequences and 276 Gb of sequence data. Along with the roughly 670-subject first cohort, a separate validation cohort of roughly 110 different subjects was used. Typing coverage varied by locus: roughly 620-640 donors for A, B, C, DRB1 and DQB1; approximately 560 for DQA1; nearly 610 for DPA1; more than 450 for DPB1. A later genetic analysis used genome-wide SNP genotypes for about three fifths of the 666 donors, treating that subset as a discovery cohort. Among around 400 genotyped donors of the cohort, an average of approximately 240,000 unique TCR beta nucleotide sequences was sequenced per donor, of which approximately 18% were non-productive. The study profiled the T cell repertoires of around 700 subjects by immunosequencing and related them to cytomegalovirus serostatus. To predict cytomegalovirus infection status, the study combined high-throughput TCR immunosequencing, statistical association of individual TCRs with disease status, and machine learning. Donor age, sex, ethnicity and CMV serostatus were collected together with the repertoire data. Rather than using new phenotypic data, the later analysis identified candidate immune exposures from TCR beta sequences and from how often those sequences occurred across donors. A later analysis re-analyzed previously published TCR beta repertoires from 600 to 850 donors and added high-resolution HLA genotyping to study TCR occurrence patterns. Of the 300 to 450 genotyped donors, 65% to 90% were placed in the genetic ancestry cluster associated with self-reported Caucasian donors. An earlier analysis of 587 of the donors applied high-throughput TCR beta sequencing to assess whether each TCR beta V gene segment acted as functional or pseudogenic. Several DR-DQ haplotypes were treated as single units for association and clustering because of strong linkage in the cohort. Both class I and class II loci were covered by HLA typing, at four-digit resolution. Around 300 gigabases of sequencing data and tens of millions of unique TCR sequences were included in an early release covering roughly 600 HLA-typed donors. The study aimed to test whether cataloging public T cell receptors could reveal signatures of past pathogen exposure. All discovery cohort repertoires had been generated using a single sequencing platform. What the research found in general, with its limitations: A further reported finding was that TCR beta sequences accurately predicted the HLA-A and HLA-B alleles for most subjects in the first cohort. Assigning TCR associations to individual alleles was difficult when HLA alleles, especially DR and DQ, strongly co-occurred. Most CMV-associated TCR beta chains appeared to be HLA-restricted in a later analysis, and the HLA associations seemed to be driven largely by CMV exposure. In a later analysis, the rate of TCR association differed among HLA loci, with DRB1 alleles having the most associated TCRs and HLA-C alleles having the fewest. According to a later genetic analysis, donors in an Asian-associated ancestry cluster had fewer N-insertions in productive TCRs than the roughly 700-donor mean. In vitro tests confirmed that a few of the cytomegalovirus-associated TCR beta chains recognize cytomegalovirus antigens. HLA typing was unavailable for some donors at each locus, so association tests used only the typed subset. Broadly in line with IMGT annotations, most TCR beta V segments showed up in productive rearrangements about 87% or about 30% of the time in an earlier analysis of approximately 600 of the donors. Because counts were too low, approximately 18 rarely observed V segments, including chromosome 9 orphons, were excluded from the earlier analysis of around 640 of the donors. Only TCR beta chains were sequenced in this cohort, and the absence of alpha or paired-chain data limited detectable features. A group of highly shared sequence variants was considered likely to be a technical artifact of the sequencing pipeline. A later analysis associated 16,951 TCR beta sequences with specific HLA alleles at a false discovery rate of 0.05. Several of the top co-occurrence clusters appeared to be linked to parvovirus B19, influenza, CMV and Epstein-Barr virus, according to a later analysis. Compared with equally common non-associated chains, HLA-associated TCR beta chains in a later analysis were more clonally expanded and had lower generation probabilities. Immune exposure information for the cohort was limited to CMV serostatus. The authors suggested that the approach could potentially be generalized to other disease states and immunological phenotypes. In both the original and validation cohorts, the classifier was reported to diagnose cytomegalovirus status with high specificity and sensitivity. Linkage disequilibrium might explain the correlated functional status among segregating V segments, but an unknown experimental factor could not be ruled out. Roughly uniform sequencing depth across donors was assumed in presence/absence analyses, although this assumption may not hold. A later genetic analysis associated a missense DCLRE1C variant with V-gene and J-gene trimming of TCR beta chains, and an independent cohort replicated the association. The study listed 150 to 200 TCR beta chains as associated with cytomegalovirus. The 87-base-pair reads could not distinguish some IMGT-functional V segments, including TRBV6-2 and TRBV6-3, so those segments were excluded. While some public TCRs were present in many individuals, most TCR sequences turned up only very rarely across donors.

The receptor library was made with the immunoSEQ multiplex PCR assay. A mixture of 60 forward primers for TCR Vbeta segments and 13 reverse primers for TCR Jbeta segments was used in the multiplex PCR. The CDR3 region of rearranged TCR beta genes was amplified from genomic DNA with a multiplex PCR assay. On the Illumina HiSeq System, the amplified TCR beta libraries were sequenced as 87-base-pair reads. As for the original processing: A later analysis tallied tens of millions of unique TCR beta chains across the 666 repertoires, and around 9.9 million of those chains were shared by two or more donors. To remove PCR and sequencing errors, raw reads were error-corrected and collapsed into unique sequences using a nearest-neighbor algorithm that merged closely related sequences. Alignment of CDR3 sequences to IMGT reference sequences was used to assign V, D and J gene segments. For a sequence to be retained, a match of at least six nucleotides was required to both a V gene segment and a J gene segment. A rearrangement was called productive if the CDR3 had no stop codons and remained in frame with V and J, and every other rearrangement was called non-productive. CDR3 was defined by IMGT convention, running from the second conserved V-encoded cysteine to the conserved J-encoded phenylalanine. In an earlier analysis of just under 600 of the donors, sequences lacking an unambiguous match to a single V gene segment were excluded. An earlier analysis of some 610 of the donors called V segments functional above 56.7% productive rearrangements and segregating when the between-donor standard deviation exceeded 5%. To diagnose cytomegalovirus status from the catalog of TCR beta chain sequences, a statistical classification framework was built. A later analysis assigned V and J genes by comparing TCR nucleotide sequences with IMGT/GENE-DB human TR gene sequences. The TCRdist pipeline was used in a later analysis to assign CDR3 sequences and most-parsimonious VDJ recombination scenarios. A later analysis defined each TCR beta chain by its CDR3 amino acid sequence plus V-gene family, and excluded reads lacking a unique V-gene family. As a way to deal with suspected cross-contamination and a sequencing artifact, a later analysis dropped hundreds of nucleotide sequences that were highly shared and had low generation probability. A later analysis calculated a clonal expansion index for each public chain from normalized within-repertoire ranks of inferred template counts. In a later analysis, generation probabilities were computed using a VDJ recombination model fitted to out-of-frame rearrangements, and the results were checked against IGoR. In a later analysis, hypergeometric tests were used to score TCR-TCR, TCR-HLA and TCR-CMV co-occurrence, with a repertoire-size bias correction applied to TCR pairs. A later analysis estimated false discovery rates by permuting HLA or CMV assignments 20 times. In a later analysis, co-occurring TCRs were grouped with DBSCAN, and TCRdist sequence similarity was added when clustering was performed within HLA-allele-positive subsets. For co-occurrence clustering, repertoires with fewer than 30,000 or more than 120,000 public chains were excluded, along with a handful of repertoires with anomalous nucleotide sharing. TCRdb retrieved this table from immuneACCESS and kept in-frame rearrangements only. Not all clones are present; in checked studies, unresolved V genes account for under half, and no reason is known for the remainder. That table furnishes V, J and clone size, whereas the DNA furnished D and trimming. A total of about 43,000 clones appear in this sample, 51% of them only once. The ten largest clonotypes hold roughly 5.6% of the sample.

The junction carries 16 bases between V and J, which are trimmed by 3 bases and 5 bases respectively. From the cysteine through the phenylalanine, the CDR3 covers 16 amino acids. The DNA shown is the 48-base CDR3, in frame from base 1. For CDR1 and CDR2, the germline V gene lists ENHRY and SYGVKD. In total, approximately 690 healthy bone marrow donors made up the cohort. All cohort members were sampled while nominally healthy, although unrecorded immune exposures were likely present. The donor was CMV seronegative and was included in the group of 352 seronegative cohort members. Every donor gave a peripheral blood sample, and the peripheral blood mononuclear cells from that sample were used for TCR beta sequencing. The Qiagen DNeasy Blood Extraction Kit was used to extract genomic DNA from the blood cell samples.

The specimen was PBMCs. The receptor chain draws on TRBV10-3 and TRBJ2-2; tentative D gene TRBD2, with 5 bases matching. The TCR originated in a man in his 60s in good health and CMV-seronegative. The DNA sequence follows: TGTGCCATCAGTGATCTGACCCGGGGAAGGACCGGGGAGCTGTTTTTT. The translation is CAISDLTRGRTGELFF.